Listed below are T cell receptor beta chains from one sample, sequenced in a study of blood T cell repertoires in COVID-19. TCRdb keeps only in-frame clones here, not all; method: immunoSEQ multiplex PCR. Of about 240,000 clones in the sample, around 89% were seen once. The sequenced sample consisted of PBMCs or T cells enriched from blood (not recorded which). The receptors were gathered from a woman in her twenties or thirties who had recovered from COVID-19. Each CDR3 is given with its conserved first and last residue. The D gene is left open where the match is weak.

j_call | v_call | d_call | cdr3_aa
TRBJ1-1 | TRBV7-2 | TRBD1 | CASSLTGVSAFF
TRBJ2-1 | TRBV9 | TRBD2 | CASSVGPSGSGYNEQFF
TRBJ1-1 | TRBV27 | NA | CASSLGRLTEAFF
TRBJ1-6 | TRBV30 | TRBD1 | CAWKTGGNSPLHF
TRBJ1-2 | TRBV29-1 | NA | CSVDSPNYGYTF
TRBJ2-2 | TRBV4-1 | NA | CASSQTLVRGNTGELFF
TRBJ2-1 | TRBV10-3 | NA | CATRGGNEQFF
TRBJ2-5 | TRBV9 | NA | CASSVASKWETQYF
TRBJ2-1 | TRBV19 | NA | CASSIGQPLPYNEQFF
TRBJ2-2 | TRBV28 | TRBD1 | CASSRDRGPNTGELFF
TRBJ2-2 | TRBV2 | NA | CASTRGMNTGELFF